What follows describes a single T cell receptor beta chain. The CDR3 consists of 17 residues. Per the original data handling: Amplification of reference gene primers provided the estimated nucleated cell counts. Sequenced by immunoSEQ multiplex PCR; TCRdb stores in-frame clones only, minus some. The DNA was the basis for D and trimming; V, J and clone size are from that table. This table has under 50,000 clones, about nine tenths appearing once. This record comes from a study of blood T cell repertoires in COVID-19. Study summary: From T cells, B-cell-depleted T cells, or PBMCs came the material, which was cDNA or gDNA.

Specimen: peripheral blood. V gene TRBV21-1 combines with J gene TRBJ2-2; the table's D call of TRBD1 was not tested on the DNA. TRBV21-1 is an annotated pseudogene. The clonotype was recovered from a human donor in a cohort sampled during active COVID-19. The CDR3 sequence is CASSKGQPSINTGELFF. The CDR3 DNA reads TGTGCCAGCAGCAAGGGACAACCTAGCATCAACACCGGGGAGCTGTTTTTT.